The 29 T cell receptor beta chains in this list originate from one sample, sequenced in a study of CD8+ T cells in alopecia areata. RNA was extracted and reverse transcribed into cDNA as the sequencing template. Generated by immunoSEQ multiplex PCR, the TCRdb table keeps only in-frame clones and is missing some. In total the sample includes over 250,000 clones, none of them seen once. On the basis of CD4, CD8alpha, NKG2D, NKG2ACE and other markers, pooled cutaneous lymph node cells were sorted. The material sequenced was CD4+ T cells sorted from a lymph node. The origin of the receptors is a C3H/HeJ mouse with alopecia areata. The mouse strain carries the MHC haplotype H2-k.

With regard to this clone: All gene names here are mouse names. The CDR3 end lies 4 residues beyond the end of the read and is filled in from the germline J gene. V usage is TRBV13-3 and J usage is TRBJ1-2, with unresolved D. CDR3 length: 13 residues. V was cut by 1 base and J by 1 base, with 5 bases left in between. Germline lookup yields CDR1 NNHDY and CDR2 SYVADS. The DNA read from the CDR3 is TGTGCCAGCAGTGATTTCAGAAACTCC. This encodes CASSDFRNS. The complete CDR3 reads CASSDFRNSDYTF.

The table lists this clone with a few counts. Gene names denote mouse genes. The CDR3 goes on 4 residues after the read ends, and that part is filled in from the germline J gene. This sequence joins TRBV5 and TRBJ2-3; 9 nucleotides match TRBD2. Germline V gene data show CDR1 as LGHNA and CDR2 as YNLKQL (reference sequence). J lost 4 bases, V lost 2 bases, and 4 bases had no gene match. The CDR3 consists of 15 residues. CDR3 region: CASSQSWGGTETLYF. The CDR3 bases that were read are TGTGCCAGCAGCCAATCCTGGGGGGGTACAGAA.

A few counts support this clone. Gene names follow the mouse nomenclature. The read falls 4 residues short of the CDR3 end, and the missing part is taken from the germline J gene. The chain couples TRBV19 to TRBJ2-7; D may be TRBD1 (6 bases). CDR3 length equals 14 residues. Looked up from germline, CDR1 is FNHDT and CDR2 is SITEND (reference sequence). Trimming removed 5 bases at V and 0 bases at J, with 12 bases between. The CDR3 loop reads CASSRGQNSYEQYF. The covered CDR3 bases are TGTGCCAGCAGCCGCGGACAGAACTCCTAT.

Remarks on this clone: The genes are named according to mouse. The CDR3 end is not reached by the read, which stops 4 residues before it; the germline J gene fills it in. The V call is TRBV1, the J call TRBJ2-1; no definite D call. Trimming shortened V by 2 bases and J by 5 bases, and 4 bases separated the two germline ends. CDR1 and CDR2 (germline): NSQYPW, LRSPGD (reference sequence). The CDR3 spans 12 residues. CDR3 protein: CTCSALDAEQFF. The part of the CDR3 DNA that was read is TGCACCTGCAGTGCACTGGATGCT.

This clone was found a few times. Germline and genes here are mouse. The CDR3 end falls 4 residues outside the read, so it is completed with the germline J gene. Other DNA sequences from this sample encode an identical CDR3 as well. This chain links TRBV19 with TRBJ2-3; D ambiguous. CDR3 size: 16 residues. Deletions cut 2 bases from V and 0 bases from J, with 13 bases between. CDR1 is FNHDT and CDR2 is SITEND in the germline V gene (reference sequence). The CDR3 sequence: CASSILDTSSAETLYF. Partial CDR3 DNA: TGTGCCAGCAGTATCCTCGACACTTCTAGTGCAGAA.

With regard to this clone: Gene names and germline refer to mouse. The read comes to an end 4 residues before the CDR3 does, leaving the germline J gene to fill in the end. V gene TRBV13-1 combines with J gene TRBJ2-3; a weak D match, TRBD1 (6 bases). Germline CDR1 reads NSHNY; CDR2 reads SYGAGN. The CDR3 sequence is 14 residues long. V was shortened by 3 bases and J by 3 bases, with 11 bases between the two germline ends. The CDR3 loop is CASSGRRGAETLYF. The CDR3 bases that were read are TGTGCCAGCAGTGGGCGCAGGGGAGCAGAA.

This clone occurred many times. Genes and germline come from the mouse. The CDR3 extends 4 residues past the end of the read, so its final part is completed from the germline J gene. This sequence joins TRBV13-3 and TRBJ2-5; 9 nucleotides align to TRBD1. In germline, CDR1 is NNHDY, CDR2 SYVADS. The length of the CDR3 is 13 residues. This chain's CDR3 is CASSSGTGDTQYF. The covered CDR3 bases are TGTGCCAGCAGCTCCGGGACAGGGGAC. The full variable domain, with the rest looked up from reference TRBV13-3 and TRBJ2-5, is EAAVTQSPRSKVAVTGGKVTLSCHQTNNHDYMYWYRQDTGHGLRLIHYSYVADSTEKGDIPDGYKASRPSQENFSLILELASLSQTAVYFCASSSGTGDTQYFGPGTRLLVL.

In the case of this clone: Gene names are the mouse ones. The sequence runs out 4 residues before the end of the CDR3; the remainder is reconstructed from the germline J gene. J is TRBJ2-3 and V is TRBV13-1; possible D gene TRBD2, 7 bases. Germline CDR1 reads NSHNY; CDR2 reads SYGAGN. V was pared by 3 bases and J by 4 bases, with 12 bases between. The CDR3 has 14 amino acids. The part of the CDR3 DNA that was read is TGTGCCAGCAGTGGCGAGGGGGGCACAGAA. Its protein product is CASSGEGGTE. The CDR3 in full is CASSGEGGTETLYF.

Notes on this clone: Mouse gene names apply. The CDR3 end is not reached by the read, which stops 4 residues before it; the germline J gene fills it in. This sample also contains other DNA sequences that code for the same CDR3. The chain has TRBV19 and TRBJ2-2; TRBD1 matches at 11 bases. The CDR3 totals 15 residues. V gave up 5 bases and J gave up 3 bases; unmatched junction bases: 3. The germline V gene has CDR1 FNHDT and CDR2 SITEND (reference sequence). The CDR3 region is CASRPGQGDTGQLYF. Incomplete CDR3 DNA: TGTGCCAGCAGGCCGGGACAGGGGGACACCGGG.

This clone was seen more than once but under ten times. The gene names here belong to mouse. The CDR3 end falls 3 residues outside the read, so it is completed with the germline J gene. This chain joins TRBV17 and TRBJ1-6, with D perhaps TRBD1 (6 bases). TRBJ1-6 is classed as an ORF, of uncertain function. Germline CDR1 reads MNHDT; CDR2 reads YYDKIL. The CDR3 covers 14 residues. Deletions cut 4 bases from V and 3 bases from J, with 7 bases between. The CDR3 here is CASSTGVYNSPLYF. CDR3 DNA (partial): TGTGCTAGCAGTACAGGGGTCTATAATTCGCCC.

This clone was observed a few times. These gene names are mouse names. The CDR3 goes on 4 residues after the read ends, and that part is filled in from the germline J gene. The V call is TRBV5, the J call TRBJ2-2; 11 bases fit TRBD1. Germline V gene data show CDR1 as LGHNA and CDR2 as YNLKQL (reference sequence). V trimming: 2 bases; J trimming: 3 bases; junction bases outside the gene matches: 5. The CDR3 covers 17 residues. CDR3 amino acids: CASSQLRDRGDTGQLYF. The sequenced part of the CDR3 DNA is TGTGCCAGCAGCCAACTCCGGGACAGGGGGGACACCGGG.

For this clone: All gene names here are mouse names. Read sequence stops 4 residues before the CDR3 end, and the germline J gene provides the missing end. Other DNA sequences in the same sample also yield this CDR3. The V call is TRBV13-1, the J call TRBJ2-1; 11 bases are shared with TRBD2. Trimming removed 0 bases from V and 4 bases from J; junction bases left unmatched: 3. This CDR3 contains 16 residues. Per the germline V gene, CDR1 is NSHNY and CDR2 is SYGAGN. The covered CDR3 bases are TGTGCCAGCAGTGATGCAAGGGACTGGGGGTATGCT. This codes for CASSDARDWGYA. From start to end, the CDR3 is CASSDARDWGYAEQFF.

The sample holds a few counts of this clone. Each gene name is a mouse one. The read ends 4 residues early relative to the CDR3; the germline J gene fills the gap. V and J are TRBV19 and TRBJ2-1; 7 bases are a match to TRBD1. Per the germline V gene, CDR1 is FNHDT and CDR2 is SITEND (reference sequence). The CDR3 is 14 amino acids. Trimming removed 5 bases from V and 1 base from J; junction bases left unmatched: 3. The covered CDR3 bases are TGTGCCAGCAGCGTACAGGGGAACTATGCT. It codes for CASSVQGNYA. The whole CDR3 protein is CASSVQGNYAEQFF. Full variable domain (missing parts from reference TRBV19 and TRBJ2-1): GGIITQTPKFLIGQEGQKLTLKCQQNFNHDTMYWYRQDSGKGLRLIYYSITENDLQKGDLSEGYDASREKKSSFSLTVTSAQKNEMAVFLCASSVQGNYAEQFFGPGTRLTVL.

Comment on this clone: Gene names and germline match the mouse. The read comes to an end 4 residues before the CDR3 does, leaving the germline J gene to fill in the end. The chain carries TRBV13-1 and TRBJ2-3; perhaps TRBD1 as D (6 bases). The length of the CDR3 is 15 residues. The germline V gene encodes CDR1 NSHNY and CDR2 SYGAGN. V was pared by 0 bases and J by 1 base, with 9 bases between. This chain's CDR3 is CASSDARTGAETLYF. The CDR3 DNA, read in part, is TGTGCCAGCAGTGATGCCCGGACAGGTGCAGAA.

As for this clone: Gene names and germline match the mouse. The read falls 4 residues short of the CDR3 end, and the missing part is taken from the germline J gene. This chain joins TRBV1 and TRBJ2-3, with 8 bases matching TRBD2. V was clipped by 1 base and J by 0 bases; unmatched bases: 6. The germline V gene has CDR1 NSQYPW and CDR2 LRSPGD (reference sequence). The CDR3 runs to 17 residues. The part of the CDR3 DNA that was read is TGCACCTGCAGTGCAGTCCCTGGGGGGTCTAGTGCAGAA. Encoded protein: CTCSAVPGGSSAE. The full-length CDR3 reads as CTCSAVPGGSSAETLYF.

In this sample, this clone turned up a few times. Gene labels here are mouse ones. With the read ending 4 residues before the CDR3 end, the germline J gene is used to fill in that end. This chain uses TRBV14 with TRBJ1-1; no firm D call. Germline CDR1 is SGHDT and CDR2 is FRDEAV. The CDR3 covers 13 residues. Trimming removed 4 bases at V and 0 bases at J, with 7 bases between. CDR3 DNA (partial): TGTGCCAGCAGTCTCAGTGCAAACACA. This encodes CASSLSANT. In full, the CDR3 is CASSLSANTEVFF.

This clone was observed a handful of times. Genes and germline come from the mouse. The CDR3 extends 4 residues past the end of the read, so its final part is completed from the germline J gene. Within the sample, other DNA sequences also encode this same CDR3. V is TRBV13-1 and J is TRBJ2-5, with 8 bases that match TRBD2. In germline, CDR1 is NSHNY, CDR2 SYGAGN. The CDR3 is 16 amino acids. After removal of 2 bases from V and 0 bases from J, the junction contained 5 bases not matched to a gene. CDR3 bases read: TGTGCCAGCAGTGACGTACTGGGGGATAACCAAGAC. Translation gives CASSDVLGDNQD. The complete CDR3 reads CASSDVLGDNQDTQYF.

For this clone: Gene names refer to mouse genes. The CDR3 extends 4 residues past the end of the read, so its final part is completed from the germline J gene. Other DNA sequences from this sample encode an identical CDR3 as well. The chain joins TRBV17 to TRBJ2-1; 7 positions agree with TRBD2. Trimming cost V 5 bases and J 4 bases; bases outside gene matches: 2. The CDR3 is 13 residues long. Germline V gives CDR1 MNHDT, CDR2 YYDKIL. The CDR3 sequence: CASSGGGYAEQFF. The DNA read from the CDR3 is TGTGCTAGCAGTGGGGGGGGGTATGCT.

This clone was counted at least ten times. Mouse gene names apply. With the read ending 4 residues before the CDR3 end, the germline J gene is used to fill in that end. The sample holds other DNA sequences that translate to the same CDR3. V is TRBV19 and J is TRBJ2-7, with 8 bases that match TRBD2. Germline-derived CDR1 and CDR2 are FNHDT and SITEND (reference sequence). The CDR3 runs 13 residues. The CDR3 loop reads CASSIPGGYEQYF. Partial CDR3 DNA: TGTGCCAGCAGTATTCCTGGGGGGTAT. The whole variable domain, filled in from reference TRBV19 and TRBJ2-7, reads GGIITQTPKFLIGQEGQKLTLKCQQNFNHDTMYWYRQDSGKGLRLIYYSITENDLQKGDLSEGYDASREKKSSFSLTVTSAQKNEMAVFLCASSIPGGYEQYFGPGTRLTVL.

As to this clone: Mouse names are used for the genes. The CDR3 end lies 4 residues beyond the end of the read and is filled in from the germline J gene. J is TRBJ2-4 and V is TRBV13-2; D uncertain. The germline V and J ends were trimmed by 2 bases and 0 bases, with 7 bases remaining between them. The CDR3 totals 14 residues. From germline, CDR1 is NNHNN and CDR2 SYGAGS (reference sequence). The CDR3 sequence: CASGEDNSQNTLYF. The sequenced CDR3 bases are TGTGCCAGCGGTGAAGACAATAGTCAAAAC.

This clone was seen more than once but under ten times. Gene names are mouse gene names. The read falls 4 residues short of the CDR3 end, and the missing part is taken from the germline J gene. This chain joins TRBV19 and TRBJ2-5, with TRBD2 matching over 7 bases. The CDR3 is 14 amino acids. From germline, CDR1 is FNHDT and CDR2 SITEND (reference sequence). The CDR3 sequence is CASSELGKEDTQYF. The DNA read from the CDR3 is TGTGCCAGCAGTGAACTGGGGAAAGAAGAC.

Turning to this clone: Germline and genes: mouse. The observed sequence ends 3 residues before the CDR3 terminus, with the missing tail filled in from the germline J gene. In the same sample, other DNA sequences code for this CDR3. This chain uses TRBV5 with TRBJ1-6; weak D call: TRBD1 (5 bases). TRBJ1-6 carries the ORF label, with uncertain function. Germline-derived CDR1 and CDR2 are LGHNA and YNLKQL (reference sequence). The CDR3 is 15 residues long. V was cut by 0 bases and J by 4 bases, with 7 bases left in between. This CDR3 reads CASSQEGTYNSPLYF. The DNA read from the CDR3 is TGTGCCAGCAGCCAAGAGGGGACTTATAATTCGCCC.

This clone was observed a handful of times. Gene names and germline refer to mouse. CDR3: CASSIARNSPLYF. The CDR3 DNA, read in part, is TGTGCCAGCAGTATAGCCAGGAATTCGCCC. The V gene is TRBV19, the J gene TRBJ1-6; D gene ambiguous. The read comes to an end 3 residues before the CDR3 does, leaving the germline J gene to fill in the end. TRBJ1-6 is assigned to the ORF class and has an uncertain function. Trimming pared 0 bases from V and 7 bases from J, leaving 5 bases between. CDR3 length: 13 residues. The germline CDR1 and CDR2 sequences are FNHDT and SITEND (reference sequence).

Worth noting for this clone: Mouse germline and gene names are used. The missing CDR3 end, 4 residues past where the read stops, is filled in from the germline J gene. Other nucleotide sequences from this sample produce the same CDR3. The rearrangement links TRBV5 to TRBJ2-7; 10 nucleotides line up with TRBD2. This CDR3 contains 14 residues. The germline V gene encodes CDR1 LGHNA and CDR2 YNLKQL (reference sequence). Trimming cost V 4 bases and J 3 bases; bases outside gene matches: 3. CDR3 sequence reads: CASSPDWGVYEQYF. The CDR3 bases that were read are TGTGCCAGCAGCCCCGACTGGGGGGTCTAT.

With regard to this clone: Each gene name is a mouse one. Read data end 4 residues before the CDR3 end; the end is taken from the germline J gene. The chain joins TRBV13-3 to TRBJ2-4; the D is unclear. The CDR3 totals 12 residues. CDR1 is NNHDY and CDR2 is SYVADS in the germline V gene. The CDR3 spells CASSDRVNTLYF. CDR3 bases read: TGTGCCAGCAGTGATAGGGTCAAC.

This clone was detected a few times. Each gene name is a mouse one. The same CDR3 arises from other DNA sequences in this sample as well. Incomplete CDR3 DNA: TGTGCCAGCAGTGATGGTCAAAACACA. Translating gives CASSDGQNT. The entire CDR3 is CASSDGQNTEVFF. The chain employs TRBV13-1 and TRBJ1-1, with D unresolved. The read falls 4 residues short of the CDR3 end, and the missing part is taken from the germline J gene. The length of the CDR3 is 13 residues. V was clipped by 0 bases and J by 1 base, with 4 bases between them. From germline, CDR1 is NSHNY and CDR2 SYGAGN.

Concerning this clone: These gene names are mouse names. The read terminates 4 residues before the CDR3 end, so the remaining end is supplied by the germline J gene. At the DNA level, this CDR3 is encoded by other sequences in the same sample as well. The genes are TRBV13-1 and TRBJ2-5; TRBD1 matches 12 bases. The V gene's germline CDR1 is NSHNY and CDR2 SYGAGN. This CDR3 comprises 15 residues. Partial CDR3 DNA: TGTGCCAGCAGTGATGCCGGGACAGGGGGCGAC. It codes for CASSDAGTGGD. The full CDR3 protein is CASSDAGTGGDTQYF.

Of note for this clone: Gene names and germline match the mouse. The read gets to within 4 residues of the CDR3 end, and the germline J gene fills in the rest. The chain has TRBV14 and TRBJ2-7; D perhaps matches TRBD1 (5 bases). CDR1 and CDR2 from the germline V gene are SGHDT and FRDEAV. The CDR3 is made up of 13 amino acids. The CDR3 loop is CASSLSDKYEQYF. Incomplete CDR3 DNA: TGTGCCAGCAGTTTGTCGGACAAATAT. Full variable domain (rest looked up from reference TRBV14 and TRBJ2-7): EAGVTQSPRYAVLQEGQAVSFWCDPISGHDTLYWYQQPRDQGPQLLVYFRDEAVIDNSQLPSDRFSAVRPKGTNSTLKIQSAKQGDTATYLCASSLSDKYEQYFGPGTRLTVL.

This clone was detected a few times. The genes and germline here are from mouse. The sequenced CDR3 bases are TGTGCCAGCAGTCAGGGGGATGATGCT. Translating gives CASSQGDDA. The CDR3 as a whole reads CASSQGDDAEQFF. The gene calls are TRBV19 and TRBJ2-1; 7 nucleotides agree with TRBD1. The CDR3 end falls 4 residues outside the read, so it is completed with the germline J gene. J lost 5 bases, V lost 4 bases, and 3 bases had no gene match. CDR1 and CDR2 from the germline V gene are FNHDT and SITEND (reference sequence). The CDR3 totals 13 residues.